The 10 T cell receptor beta chains below come from one sample, sequenced in a study of breast tumors, draining lymph nodes, adjacent tissues. The lymph nodes were axillary draining lymph nodes from breast cancer patients. MiXCR, applied by TCRdb to the multiplex PCR reads, yields one record per CDR3 protein. This sample yields 290,000 or so distinct CDR3 sequences, of which roughly 31% are seen a single time; around 1% belongs to the top ten. The specimen sequenced was axillary lymph node tissue. These receptors were obtained from a female donor with breast cancer. Some clones in this sample may be carry-over from other donors' samples.

This clonotype was found many times. J is TRBJ2-7 and V is TRBV12-3 or TRBV12-4; D call uncertain. V was cut by 4 bases and J by 7 bases, with 14 bases left in between. The CDR3 sequence is 13 residues long. Here the CDR3 reads CASSSPNNAEQYF. DNA of the CDR3: TGTGCCAGCAGTTCTCCTAATAATGCGGAGCAGTACTTC.

This clonotype was observed a handful of times. DNA of the CDR3: TGTGCCAGCAGCTCGAAGCCGAACACTGAAGCTTTCTTT. It specifies CASSSKPNTEAFF. V usage is TRBV9 and J usage is TRBJ1-1; D not resolved. The CDR3 loop spans 13 amino acids. V was cut by 4 bases and J by 1 base, with 8 bases left in between. CDR1 is SGDLS and CDR2 is YYNGEE in the germline V gene.

This clonotype was counted at least ten times. The V and J genes are TRBV2 and TRBJ1-5; D might be TRBD1 (5 bases). The germline V and J ends were trimmed by 8 bases and 6 bases, with 17 bases remaining between them. The CDR3 is made up of 14 amino acids. Per the germline V gene, CDR1 is SNHLY and CDR2 is FYNNEI. The CDR3, as DNA: TGTGCCAGCGGTGGATCTGGGGGTAGTCAGCCCCAGCATTTT. Its translation is CASGGSGGSQPQHF.

This clonotype appeared many times. V and J are TRBV24-1 and TRBJ2-3, with 8 bases aligning to TRBD2. Germline V gene lookup returns CDR1 KGHDR and CDR2 SFDVKD. J gave up 3 bases and V 6 bases, and 4 bases lay outside the gene matches. The CDR3 length is 14 residues. CDR3 in DNA: TGTGCCACCAGTACGGGAGGGCCGACAGATACGCAGTATTTT. Translation gives CATSTGGPTDTQYF.

The chain couples TRBV6-5 to TRBJ1-1, with TRBD1 matching over 7 bases. CDR1 and CDR2 (germline): MNHEY, SVGAGI. The CDR3 runs to 15 residues. V shed 0 bases and J 4 bases; nucleotides not matched to a gene: 5. The CDR3 region is CASSYSNRGGTEAFF. CDR3 nucleotide sequence: TGTGCCAGCAGTTACTCAAACAGGGGTGGCACTGAAGCTTTCTTT.

This clonotype was counted at least ten times. The chain is built from TRBV29-1 and TRBJ2-2; D tentatively fits TRBD1 or TRBD2 (6 bases each). Germline V gives CDR1 SQVTM, CDR2 ANQGSEA. CDR3 length: 13 residues. The V gene lost 5 bases and the J gene lost 7 bases, with 14 bases spanning the gap. CDR3 coding DNA: TGCAGCGTTAGGGGGGATAGTGGCGGGGAGCTGTTTTTT. It yields the protein CSVRGDSGGELFF.

In the case of this clonotype: This may arise from a read error, as a much more abundant clone is one base away. This rearrangement joins TRBV12-3 or TRBV12-4 to TRBJ2-3; 7 nucleotides line up with TRBD1. There are 14 residues in the CDR3. The junction had 9 bases not matched to a gene; V was cut back by 6 bases and J by 6 bases. As DNA, the CDR3 is TGTGCCAGCAGAGATCCTGGACAGGCGGATACGCAGTATTTT. It encodes CASRDPGQADTQYF.

This clonotype has ten or more counts. V usage is TRBV11-1 and J usage is TRBJ2-3, with no clear D. CDR3 length: 13 residues. Trimming left V 4 bases short and J 3 bases short, with 8 bases between. Germline V gene data show CDR1 as SGHAT and CDR2 as FQDESV (reference sequence). The CDR3 loop reads CASSYPLTDTQYF. CDR3 in DNA: TGTGCCAGCAGCTACCCCCTTACAGATACGCAGTATTTT. Full variable domain (rest looked up from reference TRBV11-1 and TRBJ2-3): EAEVAQSPRYKITEKSQAVAFWCDPISGHATLYWYRQILGQGPELLVQFQDESVVDDSQLPKDRFSAERLKGVDSTLKIQPAELGDSAMYLCASSYPLTDTQYFGPGTRLTVL.

As regards this clonotype: A much bigger clone sits one base away, suggesting this may be a read error. The chain links TRBV11-1 to TRBJ2-1; D perhaps matches TRBD2 (6 bases). V lost 9 bases and J lost 3, with 21 bases in between. CDR3 length equals 16 residues. Germline-derived CDR1 and CDR2 are SGHAT and FQDESV (reference sequence). CDR3 amino acids: CASSQKPGGVYNEQFF. The CDR3 DNA follows: TGTGCCAGTAGTCAGAAACCAGGAGGGGTCTACAATGAGCAGTTCTTC.

There are a few counts of this clonotype. The genes are TRBV27 and TRBJ2-1; 13 bases are a match to TRBD2. The CDR3 spans 16 residues. The ends lost 7 bases at V and 7 bases at J; junction bases unmatched: 10. Germline-derived CDR1 and CDR2 are MNHEY and SMNVEV (reference sequence). CDR3 sequence: CASNKLAGGPRNEQFF. The DNA of the CDR3 is TGTGCCAGCAACAAACTAGCGGGAGGGCCGAGGAATGAGCAGTTCTTC.